This T cell receptor beta chain was profiled in a study of cytomegalovirus exposure and HLA in healthy donors. Study outcomes and limitations: Later genetic work tied a missense DCLRE1C variant to beta-chain V and J trimming. Another analysis was done later, and it associated 15,000 to 20,000 TCR beta sequences with HLA alleles at 0.05 false discovery rate.

Germline-derived CDR1 and CDR2 are SGHRS and YFSETQ. Trimming at V came to 0 bases and at J to 6 bases, leaving 5 bases not matched to a gene. The CDR3 is 15 amino acids. Comment on this clone: Its matching antigen is unknown.

The PCR made use of 60 Vbeta and 13 Jbeta primers. This table comes from immunoSEQ multiplex PCR, and its TCRdb copy is limited to in-frame clones, with some not included. This sample has some 60,000 clones, with approximately 80% found just once. The donors comprised healthy bone marrow donors. The chain has TRBV5-1 and TRBJ2-2; 7 bases fit TRBD1. The sample was PBMCs. The source of this sequence is a male donor in good health and CMV-seronegative. The CDR3 sequence: CASSLATTGAGELFF. In DNA form, the CDR3 reads TGCGCCAGCAGCTTGGCCACTACAGGGGCCGGGGAGCTGTTTTTT. The variable domain in full, with the rest retrieved from reference TRBV5-1 and TRBJ2-2, is KAGVTQTPRYLIKTRGQQVTLSCSPISGHRSVSWYQQTPGQGLQFLFEYFSETQRNKGNFPGRFSGRQFSNSRSEMNVSTLELGDSALYLCASSLATTGAGELFFGEGSRLTVL.